This entry is about one T cell receptor (beta chain). The sample is drawn from a study of blood T cell repertoires in COVID-19. The wider study: From T cells, B-cell-depleted T cells, or PBMCs came the material, which was cDNA or gDNA.

Per the original methods: Estimation of nucleated cell counts was performed using reference gene primer amplification. Sequenced by immunoSEQ multiplex PCR; TCRdb stores in-frame clones only, minus some. The V and J calls and clone size are taken from that table; D and trimming were inferred from the DNA. The sample carries several thousand clones, roughly 80% recorded once. CDR1 and CDR2 (germline): SEHNR, FQNEAQ (reference sequence). This CDR3 spans 14 amino acids. Trimming shortened V by 5 bases and J by 3 bases, and 14 bases separated the two germline ends. The TCR sequence derives from a human donor in a cohort sampled during active COVID-19. The chain couples TRBV7-9 to TRBJ2-7; maybe TRBD1 (5 bases). Source material: peripheral blood. The CDR3 DNA sequence: TGTGCCAGCAGCCTATCGACAGACCGCTACGAGCAGTACTTC. Protein product: CASSLSTDRYEQYF.